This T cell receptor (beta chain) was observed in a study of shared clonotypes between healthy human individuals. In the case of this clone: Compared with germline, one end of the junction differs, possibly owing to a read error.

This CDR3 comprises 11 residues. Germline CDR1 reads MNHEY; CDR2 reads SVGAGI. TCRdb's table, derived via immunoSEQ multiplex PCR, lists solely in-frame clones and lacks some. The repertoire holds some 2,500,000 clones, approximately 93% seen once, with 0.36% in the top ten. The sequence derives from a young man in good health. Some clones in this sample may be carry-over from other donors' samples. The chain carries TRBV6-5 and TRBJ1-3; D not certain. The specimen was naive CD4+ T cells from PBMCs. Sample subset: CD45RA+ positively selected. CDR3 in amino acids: CATSRGNTIYF. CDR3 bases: TGTGCCACCAGTCGGGGAAACACCATATATTTT.